The 23 T cell receptor beta chains listed next were all sequenced from one sample in a study of T cells after yellow fever vaccination. MiXCR, run by TCRdb on the 5' RACE reads, gives a single entry per CDR3 protein. The table lists around 200,000 distinct CDR3 sequences, approximately 10% of them singletons. This specimen consisted of CD8+ T cells sorted from PBMCs, obtained 15 days after the yellow fever booster vaccination. The receptors shown here come from a man between 18 and 29 years old who received the YFV17D yellow fever vaccine.

The chain is built from TRBV7-9 and TRBJ2-5; D may be TRBD2 (6 bases). Per germline, CDR1 SEHNR and CDR2 FQNEAQ (reference sequence). V was pared by 3 bases and J by 4 bases, with 15 bases between. The CDR3 loop spans 15 amino acids. The CDR3 loop reads CASSFYSGAPETQYF. The CDR3 DNA sequence: TGTGCCAGCAGCTTTTATAGCGGTGCCCCAGAGACCCAGTACTTC.

J is TRBJ2-7 and V is TRBV6-2 or TRBV6-3; 10 bases map to TRBD2. V lost 0 bases to trimming and J lost 3 bases; unmatched junction nucleotides: 5. The germline V gene has CDR1 MNHEY and CDR2 SVGEGT. This CDR3 spans 16 amino acids. In DNA, the CDR3 is TGTGCCAGCAGTTACTCGGGTAGCGGGGGGTTCTACGAGCAGTACGTC. Translating it yields CASSYSGSGGFYEQYV.

V usage is TRBV21-1 and J usage is TRBJ2-1. TRBV21-1 is annotated as a pseudogene. This CDR3 is built from 14 residues. This chain's CDR3 is CASSKGRTYNEQFF. The CDR3, as DNA: TGTGCCAGCAGCAAGGGCAGGACCTACAATGAGCAGTTCTTC.

The chain employs TRBV12-3 or TRBV12-4 and TRBJ1-2, with unresolved D. V dropped 7 bases and J dropped 7 bases, with 19 bases sitting between them. There are 14 residues in the CDR3. The CDR3 region has the DNA TGTGCCAGCAATCCCGGTGTGGGCCCGAGTGGCTACACCTTC. Amino acid sequence: CASNPGVGPSGYTF.

This clonotype was counted only a few times. V usage is TRBV2 and J usage is TRBJ2-5; either TRBD1 or TRBD2 may fit D (5 bases each). This CDR3 contains 13 residues. Germline CDR1 SNHLY, CDR2 FYNNEI. V shed 11 bases and J shed 7 bases, with 20 bases lying between them. The CDR3 DNA reads TGTGCCCTACGCGGAGACCTTGGGGGGACCCAGTACTTC. Translating gives CALRGDLGGTQYF. The whole variable domain, filled in from reference TRBV2 and TRBJ2-5, reads EPEVTQTPSHQVTQMGQEVILRCVPISNHLYFYWYRQILGQKVEFLVSFYNNEISEKSEIFDDQFSVERPDGSNFTLKIRSTKLEDSAMYFCALRGDLGGTQYFGPGTRLLVL.

This clonotype was detected a few times. This rearrangement joins TRBV9 to TRBJ1-6; 9 bases map to TRBD1. Germline-derived CDR1 and CDR2 are SGDLS and YYNGEE. The CDR3 has 15 residues. V shed 3 bases and J 9 bases; nucleotides not matched to a gene: 7. The CDR3 nucleotides read TGTGCCAGCAGCGAGACAGGGGGAGGGAGTTCACCCCTCCACTTT. It codes for CASSETGGGSSPLHF.

This rearrangement joins TRBV6-5 to TRBJ2-3, with D perhaps being TRBD1 or TRBD2 (6 bases each). The CDR3 runs to 15 residues. Germline CDR1 and CDR2: MNHEY and SVGAGI. Between the trimmed V and J ends, which lost 5 bases and 5 bases, there was a span of 17 bases. The CDR3 protein is CASSLPPGGQDTQYF. In DNA form, the CDR3 reads TGTGCCAGCAGTCTGCCCCCCGGGGGCCAAGATACGCAGTATTTT.

This clonotype was counted at least ten times. The CDR3 loop is CASSVQVSSYNEQFF. The DNA for the CDR3 is TGTGCCAGCAGCGTACAGGTGAGCTCCTACAATGAGCAGTTCTTC. The chain employs TRBV9 and TRBJ2-1; D gene ambiguous. This CDR3 is built from 15 residues. The germline V and J ends were trimmed by 1 base and 0 bases, with 8 bases remaining between them. Germline CDR1 SGDLS, CDR2 YYNGEE.

This clonotype was observed a handful of times. The chain combines TRBV11-2 with TRBJ2-1; the D gene is possibly TRBD2 (5 bases). The CDR3 has 13 amino acids. V lost 8 bases and J 1 base, leaving 9 bases between the germline ends. The germline V gene encodes CDR1 SGHAT and CDR2 FQNNGV. The CDR3 region has the DNA TGTGCCAGCTCCGGGGATTCCTACAATGAGCAGTTCTTC. It translates to CASSGDSYNEQFF.

This clonotype was seen at least ten times. This chain links TRBV5-1 with TRBJ1-1; D ambiguous. Trimming removed 0 bases from V and 7 bases from J, with 7 bases in between. This CDR3 spans 12 amino acids. Germline-derived CDR1 and CDR2 are SGHRS and YFSETQ. The DNA for the CDR3 is TGCGCCAGCAGCTTGGGAAGCTTTGAAGCTTTCTTT. As protein: CASSLGSFEAFF.

The chain combines TRBV11-2 with TRBJ2-7; no clear D. Looked up from germline, CDR1 is SGHAT and CDR2 is FQNNGV. Trimming cost V 5 bases and J 8 bases, with 16 bases left between them. The CDR3 runs to 13 residues. The CDR3 DNA reads as TGTGCCAGCAGCCCCCTCCCGGGTTCGAAGCAGTACGTC. Its translation: CASSPLPGSKQYV.

The V and J genes are TRBV10-3 and TRBJ2-5; 9 positions agree with TRBD2. Germline V gene lookup returns CDR1 ENHRY and CDR2 SYGVKD. The ends lost 0 bases at V and 5 bases at J; junction bases unmatched: 7. CDR3 length: 16 amino acids. The CDR3 DNA reads as TGTGCCATCAGTGAGTCGACTAGCGGCTGGGGTGAGACCCAGTACTTC. It encodes CAISESTSGWGETQYF.

This clonotype was picked up a small number of times. The genes are TRBV7-2 and TRBJ2-1; perhaps D is TRBD1 or TRBD2 (6 bases each). CDR1 is SGHTA, CDR2 FQGNSA, per germline. Trimming took 4 bases from V and 7 from J, leaving 11 bases between them. There are 13 residues in the CDR3. The CDR3 protein is CASSWGGQNEQFF. The CDR3 DNA reads TGTGCCAGCAGCTGGGGAGGACAGAATGAGCAGTTCTTC.

This clonotype was recorded at least ten times. The chain couples TRBV12-3 or TRBV12-4 to TRBJ2-3, with D unresolved. The length of the CDR3 is 13 residues. Trimming removed 5 bases at V and 4 bases at J, with 10 bases between. The CDR3 spells CASSLIPPDTQYF. The CDR3 DNA follows: TGTGCCAGCAGTCTCATACCACCAGATACGCAGTATTTT.

The chain has TRBV5-6 and TRBJ2-1; no definite D call. The germline V and J ends were trimmed by 10 bases and 0 bases, with 14 bases remaining between them. Germline V gives CDR1 SGHDT, CDR2 YYEEEE. This CDR3 contains 14 residues. Here the CDR3 DNA reads TGTGCCGGGCACAGCAGCCGCTCCTACAATGAGCAGTTCTTC. Translation: CAGHSSRSYNEQFF.

This clonotype was observed a few times. The limits of the CDR3 on the DNA are not certain, so only TCRdb's listed CDR3 is given. V gene TRBV6-4 combines with J gene TRBJ2-2; the D segment call TRBD2 is taken from the table without a DNA check. Germline V gene data show CDR1 as MRHNA and CDR2 as SNTAGT. 15 amino acids form the CDR3, both terminal residues included. CDR3: CASTPSPLSPGSCFF.

This clonotype has just a few counts. The chain uses TRBV15 and TRBJ2-2, with D unclear. V lost 1 base and J lost 0, with 12 bases in between. The CDR3 is 17 amino acids. Per the germline V gene, CDR1 is LNHNV and CDR2 is YYDKDF (reference sequence). CDR3 nucleotide sequence: TGTGCCACCAGCAGAGCGGCCTCTAGAGCGAACACCGGGGAGCTGTTTTTT. Encoded protein: CATSRAASRANTGELFF.

V is TRBV9 and J is TRBJ1-4; 8 bases match TRBD1. The CDR3 totals 15 residues. V dropped 4 bases and J dropped 4; count of bases not matched to a gene: 6. Germline values: CDR1 SGDLS, CDR2 YYNGEE. The CDR3 DNA reads as TGTGCCAGCAGCCCGGGGGGACAGGTTAATGAAAAACTGTTTTTT. It encodes CASSPGGQVNEKLFF. Supplemented by reference TRBV9 and TRBJ1-4, the full variable domain reads DSGVTQTPKHLITATGQRVTLRCSPRSGDLSVYWYQQSLDQGLQFLIQYYNGEERAKGNILERFSAQQFPDLHSELNLSSLELGDSALYFCASSPGGQVNEKLFFGSGTQLSVL.

The gene calls are TRBV6-5 and TRBJ1-4; no clear D. This CDR3 is built from 12 residues. Trimming took off 5 bases at V and 4 bases at J, with 5 bases between the two ends. Germline values: CDR1 MNHEY, CDR2 SVGAGI. DNA of the CDR3: TGTGCCAGCAGTCCGGATAATGAAAAACTGTTTTTT. It yields the protein CASSPDNEKLFF.

CDR3 region: CASSAETRGYHYEQYV. CDR3 nucleotide sequence: TGTGCCAGCAGCGCTGAGACCAGGGGATACCACTACGAGCAGTACGTC. The chain combines TRBV5-5 with TRBJ2-7, with TRBD1 as a possible D gene (6 bases). Germline lookup yields CDR1 SGHKS and CDR2 YYEKEE (reference sequence). V lost 4 bases to trimming and J lost 3 bases, with 20 bases between them. The CDR3 is 16 amino acids.

The genes are TRBV6-5 and TRBJ1-5, with D unclear. The germline V gene encodes CDR1 MNHEY and CDR2 SVGAGI. The CDR3 sequence is 15 residues long. Deletions cut 6 bases from V and 0 bases from J, with 12 bases between. The CDR3 DNA reads as TGTGCCAGCAGAAAAGGAGGGAATAGCAATCAGCCCCAGCATTTT. This encodes CASRKGGNSNQPQHF.

The chain uses TRBV3-1 and TRBJ2-5; TRBD1 aligns across 7 bases. Looked up from germline, CDR1 is LGHDT and CDR2 is YNNKEL (reference sequence). The CDR3 extends over 15 amino acids. Losses at the gene ends were 1 base for V and 5 bases for J; bases not matched to a gene: 7. Here the CDR3 DNA reads TGTGCCAGCAGCCAAGGGGACAGATGGGAGGAGACCCAGTACTTC. Translated, it gives CASSQGDRWEETQYF.

The V call is TRBV9, the J call TRBJ2-2, with TRBD1 identical over 8 bases. The V segment lost 3 bases and the J segment 5 bases; nucleotides outside the gene matches: 9. Germline CDR1 SGDLS, CDR2 YYNGEE. The CDR3 runs to 16 residues. The CDR3 bases are TGTGCCAGCAGCGGACAGGGGCCTCCTCGGACCGGGGAGCTGTTTTTT. Its protein is CASSGQGPPRTGELFF.